This T cell receptor beta chain was captured in a study of T cell responses to AZD1222 COVID-19 vaccine. Broader study findings: At study baseline, merely six AZD1222 recipients were seropositive. Among the donors, most were white British and more were female, and clonal diversity was possibly underestimated.

Note on this clone: Its antigen is unknown.

TCRdb's copy holds only in-frame clones and misses some; the assay was immunoSEQ multiplex PCR. The sample holds some 110,000 clones, more than 75% seen once. The V gene's germline CDR1 is SGHDT and CDR2 YYEEEE. The CDR3 has 14 residues. With V trimmed by 5 bases and J by 4 bases, 6 bases remained unmatched. The V and J genes are TRBV5-6 and TRBJ1-1, with 9 nucleotides matching TRBD1. The receptor's source is an adult who received the AZD1222 COVID-19 vaccine. The material was peripheral blood, obtained 28 days after the second AZD1222 dose. The CDR3 here is CASSRDRVATEAFF. DNA of the CDR3: TGTGCCAGCAGTCGGGACAGGGTTGCCACTGAAGCTTTCTTT.